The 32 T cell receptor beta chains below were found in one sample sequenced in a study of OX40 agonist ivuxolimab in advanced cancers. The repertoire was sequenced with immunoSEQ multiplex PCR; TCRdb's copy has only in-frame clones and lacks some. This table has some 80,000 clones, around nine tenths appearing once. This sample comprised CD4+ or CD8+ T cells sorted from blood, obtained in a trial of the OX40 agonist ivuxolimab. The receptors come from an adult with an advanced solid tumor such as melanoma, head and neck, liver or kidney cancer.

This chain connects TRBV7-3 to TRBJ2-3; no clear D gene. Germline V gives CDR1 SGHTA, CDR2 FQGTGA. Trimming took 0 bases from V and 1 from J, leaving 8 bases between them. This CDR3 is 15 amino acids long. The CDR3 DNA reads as TGTGCCAGCAGCTTAACGAATGGGGGCACAGATACGCAGTATTTT. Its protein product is CASSLTNGGTDTQYF.

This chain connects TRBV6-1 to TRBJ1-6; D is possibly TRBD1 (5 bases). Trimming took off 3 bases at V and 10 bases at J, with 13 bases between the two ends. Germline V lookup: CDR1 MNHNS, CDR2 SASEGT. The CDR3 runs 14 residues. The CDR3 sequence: CASSEGPGTSPLHF. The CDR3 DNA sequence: TGTGCCAGCAGTGAGGGTCCAGGGACCTCACCCCTCCACTTT.

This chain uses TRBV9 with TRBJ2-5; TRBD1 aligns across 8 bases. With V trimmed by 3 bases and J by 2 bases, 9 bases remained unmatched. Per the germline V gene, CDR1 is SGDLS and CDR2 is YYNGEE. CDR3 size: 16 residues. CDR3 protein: CASSATGTGRQETQYF. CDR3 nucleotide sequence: TGTGCCAGCAGCGCCACCGGGACAGGACGACAAGAGACCCAGTACTTC.

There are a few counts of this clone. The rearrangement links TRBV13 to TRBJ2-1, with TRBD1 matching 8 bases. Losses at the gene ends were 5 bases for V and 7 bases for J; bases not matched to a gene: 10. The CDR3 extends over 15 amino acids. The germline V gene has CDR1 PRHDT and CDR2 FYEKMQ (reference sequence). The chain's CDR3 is CASSQRWQGANEQFF. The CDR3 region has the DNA TGTGCCAGCAGCCAGAGGTGGCAGGGGGCGAATGAGCAGTTCTTC.

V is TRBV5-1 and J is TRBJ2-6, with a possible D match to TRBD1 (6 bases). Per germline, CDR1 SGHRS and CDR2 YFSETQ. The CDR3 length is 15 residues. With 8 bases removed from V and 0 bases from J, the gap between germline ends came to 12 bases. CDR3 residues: CASSTGSSGANVLTF. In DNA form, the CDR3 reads TGCGCCAGTTCAACAGGGAGCTCTGGGGCCAACGTCCTGACTTTC.

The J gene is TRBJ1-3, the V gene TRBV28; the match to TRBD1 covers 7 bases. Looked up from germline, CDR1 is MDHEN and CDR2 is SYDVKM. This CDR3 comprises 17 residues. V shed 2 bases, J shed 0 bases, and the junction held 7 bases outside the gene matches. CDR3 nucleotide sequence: TGTGCCAGCAGTTTACCCTCGGGACAGAACTCTGGAAACACCATATATTTT. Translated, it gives CASSLPSGQNSGNTIYF.

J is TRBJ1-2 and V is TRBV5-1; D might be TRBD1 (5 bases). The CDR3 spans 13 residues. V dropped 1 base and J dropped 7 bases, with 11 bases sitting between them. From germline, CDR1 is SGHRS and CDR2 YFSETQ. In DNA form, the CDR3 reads TGCGCCAGCAGCTTGCGGGGGGAGCGTGGCTACACCTTC. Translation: CASSLRGERGYTF.

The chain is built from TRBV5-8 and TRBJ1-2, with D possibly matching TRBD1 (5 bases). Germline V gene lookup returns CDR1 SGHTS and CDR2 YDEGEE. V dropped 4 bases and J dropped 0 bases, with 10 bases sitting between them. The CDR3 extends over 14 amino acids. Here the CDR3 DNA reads TGTGCCAGCAGCGTGGTCAGGGCTAACTATGGCTACACCTTC. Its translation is CASSVVRANYGYTF. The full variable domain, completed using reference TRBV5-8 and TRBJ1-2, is EAGVTQSPTHLIKTRGQQATLRCSPISGHTSVYWYQQALGLGLQFLLWYDEGEERNRGNFPPRFSGRQFPNYSSELNVNALELEDSALYLCASSVVRANYGYTFGSGTRLTVV.

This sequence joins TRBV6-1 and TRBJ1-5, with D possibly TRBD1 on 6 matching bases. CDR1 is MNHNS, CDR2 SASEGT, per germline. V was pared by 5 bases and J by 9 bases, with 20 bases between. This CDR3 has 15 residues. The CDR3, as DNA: TGTGCCAGCAGTTTACAGGGACAAGGAATAAGGCCCCAGCATTTT. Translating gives CASSLQGQGIRPQHF.

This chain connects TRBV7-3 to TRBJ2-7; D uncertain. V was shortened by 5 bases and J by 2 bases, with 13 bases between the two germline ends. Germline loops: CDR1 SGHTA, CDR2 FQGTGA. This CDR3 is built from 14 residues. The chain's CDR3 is CASSPPSKPYEQYF. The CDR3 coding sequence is TGTGCCAGCAGCCCACCGAGTAAACCCTACGAGCAGTACTTC.

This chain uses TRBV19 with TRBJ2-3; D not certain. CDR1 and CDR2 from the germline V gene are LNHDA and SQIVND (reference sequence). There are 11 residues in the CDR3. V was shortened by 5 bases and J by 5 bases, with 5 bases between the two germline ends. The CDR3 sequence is CASSDRDTQYF. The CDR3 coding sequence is TGTGCCAGTAGTGACCGAGATACGCAGTATTTT.

CDR3 nucleotides: TGTGCCAGCAGCCCCTCTCGCCCGTCAGGCACTGAAGCTTTCTTT. Protein: CASSPSRPSGTEAFF. This chain connects TRBV6-5 to TRBJ1-1, with D hard to call. CDR1 is MNHEY, CDR2 SVGAGI, per germline. V gave up 6 bases and J gave up 4 bases, with 18 bases separating them. The CDR3 spans 15 residues.

CDR3 in amino acids: CAWSEGDGNSPLHF. The CDR3 nucleotides are TGTGCCTGGAGTGAGGGTGACGGGAATTCACCCCTCCACTTT. V and J are TRBV30 and TRBJ1-6; D not certain. The CDR3 consists of 14 residues. The V end lost 1 base, the J end lost 7 bases, and 11 bases lay between the germline ends. CDR1 GTSNPN and CDR2 SVGIG come from the germline V gene (reference sequence).

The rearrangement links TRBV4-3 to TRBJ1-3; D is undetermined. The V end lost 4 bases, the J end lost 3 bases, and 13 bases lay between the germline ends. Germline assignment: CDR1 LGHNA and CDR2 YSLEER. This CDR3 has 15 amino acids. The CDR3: CASSPTSLGGNTIYF. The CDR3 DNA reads TGCGCCAGCAGCCCCACCAGTCTCGGTGGAAACACCATATATTTT.

The CDR3 is CASSFRTSGSQAYEQYF. The CDR3 nucleotides read TGTGCCAGCAGCTTTCGGACTAGCGGGAGCCAAGCCTACGAGCAGTACTTC. The chain combines TRBV9 with TRBJ2-7; 13 bases agree with TRBD2. V lost 4 bases to trimming and J lost 2 bases; unmatched junction nucleotides: 9. The CDR3 totals 17 residues. Germline CDR1 and CDR2: SGDLS and YYNGEE.

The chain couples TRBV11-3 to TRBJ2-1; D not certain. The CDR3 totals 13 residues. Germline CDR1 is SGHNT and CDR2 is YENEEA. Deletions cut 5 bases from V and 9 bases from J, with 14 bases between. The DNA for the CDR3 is TGTGCCAGCAGCCTCAACCCTAAGGGTGAGCAGTTCTTC. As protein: CASSLNPKGEQFF.

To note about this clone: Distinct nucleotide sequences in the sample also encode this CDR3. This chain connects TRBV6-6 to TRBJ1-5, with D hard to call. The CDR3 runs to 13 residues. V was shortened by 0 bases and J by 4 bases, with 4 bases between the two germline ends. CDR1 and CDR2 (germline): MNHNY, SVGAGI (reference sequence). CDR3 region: CASSYSANQPQHF. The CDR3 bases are TGTGCCAGCAGTTACTCGGCGAATCAGCCCCAGCATTTT.

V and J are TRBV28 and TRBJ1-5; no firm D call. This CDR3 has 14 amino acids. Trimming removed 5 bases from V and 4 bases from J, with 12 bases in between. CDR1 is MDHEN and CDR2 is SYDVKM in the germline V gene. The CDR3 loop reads CASSPGRANQPQHF. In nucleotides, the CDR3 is TGTGCCAGCAGTCCTGGACGGGCAAATCAGCCCCAGCATTTT.

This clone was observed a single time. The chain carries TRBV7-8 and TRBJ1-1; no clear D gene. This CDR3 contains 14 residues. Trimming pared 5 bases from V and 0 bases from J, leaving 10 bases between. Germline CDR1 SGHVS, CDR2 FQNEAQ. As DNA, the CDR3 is TGTGCCAGCAGCCCGCTTACCTTGAACACTGAAGCTTTCTTT. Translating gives CASSPLTLNTEAFF.

CDR3: CAISESGSSNTEAFF. The CDR3 coding sequence is TGTGCCATCAGTGAGTCGGGGAGCTCGAACACTGAAGCTTTCTTT. The chain combines TRBV10-3 with TRBJ1-1; D uncertain. Germline V CDR1 and CDR2: ENHRY, SYGVKD. The CDR3 has 15 residues. V lost 0 bases and J 1 base, leaving 9 bases between the germline ends.

CDR3 loop: CASSLLGGSGQPQHF. The CDR3 nucleotides are TGTGCCAGCAGCTTGCTAGGGGGCAGCGGTCAGCCCCAGCATTTT. The genes are TRBV5-6 and TRBJ1-5, with 7 positions matching TRBD1. The germline gives CDR1 SGHDT, CDR2 YYEEEE. The CDR3 covers 15 residues. V trimming: 1 base; J trimming: 6 bases; junction bases outside the gene matches: 7.

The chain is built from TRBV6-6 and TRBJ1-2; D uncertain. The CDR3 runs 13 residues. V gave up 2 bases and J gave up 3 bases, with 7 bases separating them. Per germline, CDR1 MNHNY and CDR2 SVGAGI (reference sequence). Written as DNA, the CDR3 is TGTGCCAGCAGTTACACGGCAGACTATGGCTACACCTTC. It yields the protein CASSYTADYGYTF.

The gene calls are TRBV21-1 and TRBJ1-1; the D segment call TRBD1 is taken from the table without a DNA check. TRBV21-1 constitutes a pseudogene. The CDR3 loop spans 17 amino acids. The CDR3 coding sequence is TGTGCCAGCAGCAAAGCGCTAAGGGACAGGGATAAGGGTGAAGCTTTCTTT. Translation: CASSKALRDRDKGEAFF.

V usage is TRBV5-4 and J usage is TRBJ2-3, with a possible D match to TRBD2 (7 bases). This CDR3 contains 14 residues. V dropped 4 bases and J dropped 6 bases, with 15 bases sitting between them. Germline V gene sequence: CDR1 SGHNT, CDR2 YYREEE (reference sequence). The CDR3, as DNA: TGTGCCAGCAGCCCTGAGGGGGGGAGGGATACGCAGTATTTT. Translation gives CASSPEGGRDTQYF.

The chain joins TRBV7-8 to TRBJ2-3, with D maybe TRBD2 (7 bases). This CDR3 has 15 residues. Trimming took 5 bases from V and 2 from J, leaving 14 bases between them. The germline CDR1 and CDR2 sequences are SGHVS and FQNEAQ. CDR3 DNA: TGTGCCAGCAGCCGGGGGGCTAGCGTCACAGATACGCAGTATTTT. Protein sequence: CASSRGASVTDTQYF.

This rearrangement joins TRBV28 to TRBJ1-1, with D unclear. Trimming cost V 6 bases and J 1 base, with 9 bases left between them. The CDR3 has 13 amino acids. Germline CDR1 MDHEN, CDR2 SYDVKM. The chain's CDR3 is CASRVRRNTEAFF. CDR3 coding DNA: TGTGCCAGCAGAGTCAGGCGGAACACTGAAGCTTTCTTT. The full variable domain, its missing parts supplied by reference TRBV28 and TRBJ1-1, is DVKVTQSSRYLVKRTGEKVFLECVQDMDHENMFWYRQDPGLGLRLIYFSYDVKMKEKGDIPEGYSVSREKKERFSLILESASTNQTSMYLCASRVRRNTEAFFGQGTRLTVV.

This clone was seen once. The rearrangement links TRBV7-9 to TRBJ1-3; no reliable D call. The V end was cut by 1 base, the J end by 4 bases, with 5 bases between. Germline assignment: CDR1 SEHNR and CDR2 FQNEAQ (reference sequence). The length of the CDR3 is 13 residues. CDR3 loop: CASSLGLGNTIYF. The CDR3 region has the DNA TGTGCCAGCAGCTTAGGGTTGGGAAACACCATATATTTT.

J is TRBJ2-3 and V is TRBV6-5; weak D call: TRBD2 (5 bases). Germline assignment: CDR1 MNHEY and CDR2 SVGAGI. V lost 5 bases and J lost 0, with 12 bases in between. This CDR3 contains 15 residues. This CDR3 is CASSLSAQSTDTQYF. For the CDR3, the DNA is TGTGCCAGCAGTCTTAGCGCCCAAAGCACAGATACGCAGTATTTT.

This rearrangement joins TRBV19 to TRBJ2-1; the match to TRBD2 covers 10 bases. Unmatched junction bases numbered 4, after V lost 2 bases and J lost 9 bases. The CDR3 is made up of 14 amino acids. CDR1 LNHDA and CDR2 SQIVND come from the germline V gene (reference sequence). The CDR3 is CASSITLAGAEQFF. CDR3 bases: TGTGCCAGTAGTATAACCCTAGCGGGAGCTGAGCAGTTCTTC.

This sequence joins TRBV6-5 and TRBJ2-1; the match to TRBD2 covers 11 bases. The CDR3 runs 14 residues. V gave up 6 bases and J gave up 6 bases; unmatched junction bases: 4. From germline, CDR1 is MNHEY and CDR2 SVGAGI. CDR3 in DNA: TGTGCCAGCAGGCTAGCGGGAGGTTCCAATGAGCAGTTCTTC. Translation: CASRLAGGSNEQFF.

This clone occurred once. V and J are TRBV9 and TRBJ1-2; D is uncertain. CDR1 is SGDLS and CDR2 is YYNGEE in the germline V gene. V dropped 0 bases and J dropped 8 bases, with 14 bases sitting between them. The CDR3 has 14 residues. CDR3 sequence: CASSVDHNSGGYTF. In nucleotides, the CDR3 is TGTGCCAGCAGCGTAGATCACAACTCGGGGGGCTACACCTTC.

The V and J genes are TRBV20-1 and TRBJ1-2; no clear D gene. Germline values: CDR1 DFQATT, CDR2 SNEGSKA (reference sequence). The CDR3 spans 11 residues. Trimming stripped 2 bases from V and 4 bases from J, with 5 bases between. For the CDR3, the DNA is TGCAGTGCTAGAAGGGCCTATGGCTACACCTTC. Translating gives CSARRAYGYTF.